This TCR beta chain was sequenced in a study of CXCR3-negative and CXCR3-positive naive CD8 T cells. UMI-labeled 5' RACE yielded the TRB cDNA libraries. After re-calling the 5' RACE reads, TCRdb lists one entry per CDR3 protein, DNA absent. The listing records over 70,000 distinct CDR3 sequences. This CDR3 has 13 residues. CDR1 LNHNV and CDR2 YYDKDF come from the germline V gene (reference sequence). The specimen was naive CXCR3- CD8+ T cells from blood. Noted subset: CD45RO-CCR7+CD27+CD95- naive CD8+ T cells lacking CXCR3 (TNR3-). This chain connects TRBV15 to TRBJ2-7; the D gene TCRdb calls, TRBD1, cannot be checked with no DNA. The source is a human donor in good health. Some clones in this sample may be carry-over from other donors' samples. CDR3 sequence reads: CATSTGRSYEQYF.